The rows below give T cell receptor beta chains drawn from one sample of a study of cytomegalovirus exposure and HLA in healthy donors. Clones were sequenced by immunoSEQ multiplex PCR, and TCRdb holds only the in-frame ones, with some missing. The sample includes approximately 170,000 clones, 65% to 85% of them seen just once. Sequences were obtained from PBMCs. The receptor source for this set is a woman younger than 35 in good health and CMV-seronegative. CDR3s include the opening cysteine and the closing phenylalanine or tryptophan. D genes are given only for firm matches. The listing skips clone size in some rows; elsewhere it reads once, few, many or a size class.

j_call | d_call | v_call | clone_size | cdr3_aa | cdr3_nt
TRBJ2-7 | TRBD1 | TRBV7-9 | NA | CSSSLGQGARYEQYF | TGTTCCAGCAGTCTCGGACAGGGGGCGCGGTACGAGCAGTACTTC
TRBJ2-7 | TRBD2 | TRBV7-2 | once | CASSSTSGYSYEQYF | TGTGCCAGCAGCTCGACTAGCGGGTACTCCTACGAGCAGTACTTC
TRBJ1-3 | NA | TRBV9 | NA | CASSSGPNSGNTIYF | TGTGCCAGCAGTTCAGGTCCGAACTCTGGAAACACCATATATTTT
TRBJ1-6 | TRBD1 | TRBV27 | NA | CASSLLDRSSPLHF | TGTGCCAGCAGTTTATTGGACAGGAGCTCACCCCTCCACTTT
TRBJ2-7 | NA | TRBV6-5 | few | CASSIDSSTYEQYF | TGTGCCAGCAGTATAGACAGTTCTACCTACGAGCAGTACTTC
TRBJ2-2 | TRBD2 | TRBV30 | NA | CAWSPLGGSNTGELFF | TGTGCCTGGAGCCCCCTGGGCGGGAGTAACACCGGGGAGCTGTTTTTT
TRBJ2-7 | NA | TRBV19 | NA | CASQPMPGLEQYF | TGTGCCAGTCAGCCGATGCCAGGTTTGGAGCAGTACTTC
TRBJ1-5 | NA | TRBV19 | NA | CASSMGPRGQPQHF | TGTGCCAGTAGTATGGGTCCCAGGGGACAGCCCCAGCATTTT
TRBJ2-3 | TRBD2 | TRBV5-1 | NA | CASSFGTSGGADTQYF | TGCGCCAGCAGCTTCGGGACTAGCGGGGGGGCAGATACGCAGTATTTT
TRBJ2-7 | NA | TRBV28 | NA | CASSINSPGSYEQYF | TGTGCCAGCAGTATAAACAGCCCAGGATCCTACGAGCAGTACTTC
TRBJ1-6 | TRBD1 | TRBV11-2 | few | CASSIQGASYNSPLHF | TGTGCCAGCAGCATCCAGGGGGCCTCCTATAATTCACCCCTCCACTTT
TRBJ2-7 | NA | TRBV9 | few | CASSVGQFSQQYF | TGTGCCAGCAGCGTAGGGCAGTTCTCCCAGCAGTACTTC
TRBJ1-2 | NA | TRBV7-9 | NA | CASSVFSGTDGYTF | TGTGCCAGCAGCGTCTTTTCCGGGACTGATGGCTACACCTTC
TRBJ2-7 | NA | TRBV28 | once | CASRRTVHEQYF | TGTGCCAGCAGGCGGACTGTCCACGAGCAGTACTTC
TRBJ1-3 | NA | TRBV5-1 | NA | CASSFLGAGNTIYF | TGCGCCAGCAGCTTCTTAGGGGCAGGGAACACCATATATTTT
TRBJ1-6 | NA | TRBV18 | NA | CASSPDGGNNSPLHF | TGTGCCAGCTCACCAGACGGGGGAAATAATTCACCCCTCCACTTT
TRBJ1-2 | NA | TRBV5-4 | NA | CASSLDGDNYGYTF | TGTGCCAGCAGCTTGGACGGAGACAACTATGGCTACACCTTC
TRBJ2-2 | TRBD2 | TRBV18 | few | CASSPGGTYGPDGELFF | TGTGCCAGCTCACCGGGGGGGACTTACGGGCCCGACGGGGAGCTGTTTTTT
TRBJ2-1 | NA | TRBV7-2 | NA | CASSLVTRAGQFF | TGTGCCAGCAGCTTAGTTACGCGGGCGGGGCAGTTCTTC
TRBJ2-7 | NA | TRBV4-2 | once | CASSQAPTWYEQYF | TGTGCCAGCAGCCAAGCCCCTACGTGGTACGAGCAGTACTTC